This T cell receptor beta chain comes out of a study of T cells after yellow fever vaccination. Study conclusions and caveats: Most primary-vaccination clones reappeared after the booster (approximately 96% CD4, about 87% CD8). Repertoires sorted by FACS could include abundant clonotypes that are contaminants from the bulk population.

CDR1 is LNHDA and CDR2 is SQIVND in the germline V gene (reference sequence). The CDR3 is 12 residues long. Trimming removed 9 bases from V and 3 bases from J, with 11 bases in between. The sample holds a few counts of this clonotype. What it recognizes is unknown. TCRdb itself ran the 5' RACE reads through MiXCR, one entry per CDR3 protein. The sample yields some 400,000 distinct CDR3 sequences, around 6.5% seen once. Sequencing used PBMCs, obtained 5 days after the yellow fever booster vaccination. The source of this sequence is a man younger than 45 who received the YFV17D yellow fever vaccine. This sequence joins TRBV19 and TRBJ2-5; D remains unclear. The CDR3 DNA follows: TGTGCCAGCCTCGACCATGAAGAGACCCAGTACTTC. It translates to CASLDHEETQYF.